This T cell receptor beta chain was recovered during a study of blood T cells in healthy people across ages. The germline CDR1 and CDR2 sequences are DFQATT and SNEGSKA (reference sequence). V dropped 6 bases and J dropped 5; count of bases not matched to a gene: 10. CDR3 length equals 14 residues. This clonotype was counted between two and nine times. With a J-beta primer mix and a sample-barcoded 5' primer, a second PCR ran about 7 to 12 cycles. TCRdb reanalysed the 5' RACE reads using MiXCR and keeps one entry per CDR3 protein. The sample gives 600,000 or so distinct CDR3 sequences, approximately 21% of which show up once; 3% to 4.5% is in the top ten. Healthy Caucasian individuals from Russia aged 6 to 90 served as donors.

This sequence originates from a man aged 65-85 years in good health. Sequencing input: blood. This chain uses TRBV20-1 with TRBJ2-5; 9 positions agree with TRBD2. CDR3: CSATIAGERETQYF. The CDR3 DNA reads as TGCAGTGCGACGATAGCGGGAGAGCGCGAGACCCAGTACTTC.